The T cell receptor beta chain described here comes from a study of cytomegalovirus exposure and HLA in healthy donors. Study-level information: In an earlier analysis, around 100 million unique TCR beta sequences were found from approximately 190 million T cells.

CDR1 is SGHTA and CDR2 is FQGNSA in the germline V gene. The CDR3 is made up of 16 amino acids. The V and J ends lost 3 bases and 3 bases, in that order; junction bases with no gene match: 8. The PCR employed 60 Vbeta primers together with 13 Jbeta primers. Measured with immunoSEQ multiplex PCR; TCRdb has only the in-frame clones, and not every one. The sample includes 90,000 to 150,000 clones, 60% to 75% of them seen just once. Study-wide findings and caveats: Sequencing depth across donors, presence/absence analyses assumed, was roughly uniform. Accurate prediction of HLA-A and HLA-B alleles (for most subjects) was reportedly achieved from TCR beta sequences. A previous analysis found most TCR beta V segments productive roughly 87% or roughly 30% of the time.

This clone showed up just once. Its antigen is still unknown. This sequence joins TRBV7-2 and TRBJ2-7, with 10 bases fitting TRBD1. Sequencing used PBMCs. This clonotype was obtained from a woman aged 40 to 55 in good health and CMV-seropositive. DNA of the CDR3: TGTGCCAGCAGCTTCGGCGGGACAGGGGTTATCTACGAGCAGTACTTC. Translation gives CASSFGGTGVIYEQYF.